This passage covers 16 T cell receptor beta chains from one sample sequenced in a study of radiation and T cells in renal cell carcinoma. TCRdb's copy holds only in-frame clones and misses some; the assay was immunoSEQ multiplex PCR. The repertoire has some 150,000 clones, about 91% of them found once; the top ten carry over 10%. Time point: blood 2 weeks post-SBRT. This sample's treatment: 15 Gy SBRT to primary tumor, nephrectomy 4 weeks later. The material was blood, obtained from a patient whose treatment included radiotherapy and nephrectomy. All receptors derive from a woman aged 45-60 years with renal cell carcinoma.

The chain is built from TRBV6-6 and TRBJ1-1; 9 nucleotides match TRBD1. V dropped 8 bases and J dropped 1; count of bases not matched to a gene: 5. The CDR3 spans 14 residues. The germline V gene encodes CDR1 MNHNY and CDR2 SVGAGI (reference sequence). The chain's CDR3 is CASRGGQGNTEAFF. The CDR3 nucleotides read TGTGCCAGCCGAGGGGGACAGGGGAACACTGAAGCTTTCTTT.

This chain connects TRBV15 to TRBJ2-1, with D possibly TRBD2 on 5 matching bases. V gave up 0 bases and J gave up 4 bases, with 10 bases separating them. CDR3 length: 15 residues. Germline V gene data show CDR1 as LNHNV and CDR2 as YYDKDF (reference sequence). In DNA, the CDR3 is TGTGCCACCAGCAGAGATCAGTGGGAGTACAATGAGCAGTTCTTC. This gives the protein CATSRDQWEYNEQFF.

V and J are TRBV6-6 and TRBJ2-1; 13 bases match TRBD2. After removal of 7 bases from V and 9 bases from J, the junction contained 9 bases not matched to a gene. The CDR3 consists of 15 residues. The germline V gene has CDR1 MNHNY and CDR2 SVGAGI (reference sequence). DNA for the CDR3: TGTGCCAGCATCAGACTAGCGGGGGGTGTAGGTGAGCAGTTCTTC. Its protein is CASIRLAGGVGEQFF.

The rearrangement links TRBV28 to TRBJ2-1; no clear D gene. The ends were cut back, 2 bases at V and 10 bases at J, with 9 bases in the middle. Per the germline V gene, CDR1 is MDHEN and CDR2 is SYDVKM. This CDR3 spans 12 amino acids. Here the CDR3 reads CASSLRLGEQFF. CDR3 coding DNA: TGTGCCAGCAGTTTACGGCTAGGGGAGCAGTTCTTC. Looking up the rest from reference TRBV28 and TRBJ2-1 gives the full variable domain: DVKVTQSSRYLVKRTGEKVFLECVQDMDHENMFWYRQDPGLGLRLIYFSYDVKMKEKGDIPEGYSVSREKKERFSLILESASTNQTSMYLCASSLRLGEQFFGPGTRLTVL.

This rearrangement joins TRBV20-1 to TRBJ1-2, with D hard to call. V gave up 6 bases and J gave up 4 bases, with 9 bases separating them. The CDR3 runs 11 residues. Looked up from germline, CDR1 is DFQATT and CDR2 is SNEGSKA (reference sequence). CDR3: CSALEVYGYTF. CDR3 nucleotide sequence: TGCAGTGCCTTAGAGGTCTATGGCTACACCTTC.

The V and J genes are TRBV4-1 and TRBJ2-5; no definite D call. The CDR3 sequence is 17 residues long. The V gene lost 1 base and the J gene lost 5 bases, with 20 bases spanning the gap. The V gene's germline CDR1 is MGHRA and CDR2 YSYEKL. This CDR3 reads CASSQALKGPRAETQYF. In DNA, the CDR3 is TGCGCCAGCAGCCAAGCACTTAAAGGACCCCGGGCGGAGACCCAGTACTTC.

This rearrangement joins TRBV7-8 to TRBJ2-7; perhaps TRBD1 as D (5 bases). Germline values: CDR1 SGHVS, CDR2 FQNEAQ. Trimming took off 4 bases at V and 3 bases at J, with 16 bases between the two ends. This CDR3 contains 15 residues. The DNA of the CDR3 is TGTGCCAGCAGCTCAAGACAGCCGGACGACTACGAGCAGTACTTC. Protein product: CASSSRQPDDYEQYF.

The chain has TRBV9 and TRBJ2-5; 10 nucleotides line up with TRBD2. Germline V gene sequence: CDR1 SGDLS, CDR2 YYNGEE. V was pared by 3 bases and J by 9 bases, with 2 bases of the junction left unmatched. CDR3 length equals 12 residues. The CDR3 loop is CASSALAGAQYF. The CDR3 nucleotides are TGTGCCAGCAGCGCGCTAGCGGGGGCCCAGTACTTC.

This chain connects TRBV9 to TRBJ1-1; D gene unclear. Trimming took off 3 bases at V and 6 bases at J, with 9 bases between the two ends. Germline CDR1 is SGDLS and CDR2 is YYNGEE. CDR3 length: 12 amino acids. The CDR3 sequence is CASSAPGAEAFF. CDR3 bases: TGTGCCAGCAGCGCACCCGGGGCTGAAGCTTTCTTT.

The V call is TRBV7-9, the J call TRBJ1-1; no firm D call. The CDR3 sequence is 12 residues long. V dropped 4 bases and J dropped 11 bases, with 14 bases sitting between them. Germline V gene data show CDR1 as SEHNR and CDR2 as FQNEAQ (reference sequence). CDR3 sequence reads: CASSSHDRSAFF. DNA for the CDR3: TGTGCCAGCAGCTCCCACGATAGGAGTGCTTTCTTT. The entire variable domain, with the rest obtained from reference TRBV7-9 and TRBJ1-1, is as follows: DTGVSQNPRHKITKRGQNVTFRCDPISEHNRLYWYRQTLGQGPEFLTYFQNEAQLEKSRLLSDRFSAERPKGSFSTLEIQRTEQGDSAMYLCASSSHDRSAFFGQGTRLTVV.

V gene TRBV13 combines with J gene TRBJ2-2, with 10 bases aligning to TRBD2. V lost 2 bases, J lost 4 bases, and 10 bases stayed unmatched. CDR1 is PRHDT, CDR2 FYEKMQ, per germline (reference sequence). The CDR3 has 18 amino acids. CDR3 loop: CASSLSSLAGALTGELFF. The CDR3, as DNA: TGTGCCAGCAGCTTAAGTTCTCTAGCGGGGGCCCTCACCGGGGAGCTGTTTTTT.

In this sample, this clone turned up once. The chain employs TRBV5-6 and TRBJ2-2, with TRBD2 matching over 10 bases. CDR3 length: 15 amino acids. Germline values: CDR1 SGHDT, CDR2 YYEEEE. Trimming removed 0 bases from V and 5 bases from J; junction bases left unmatched: 1. CDR3 sequence (DNA): TGTGCCAGCAGCTTGGAACTAGCGGGAACCGGGGAGCTGTTTTTT. Translating gives CASSLELAGTGELFF.

The gene calls are TRBV19 and TRBJ2-2; D perhaps matches TRBD2 (6 bases). Deletions cut 0 bases from V and 6 bases from J, with 11 bases between. The CDR3 runs 15 residues. Germline CDR1 LNHDA, CDR2 SQIVND (reference sequence). The CDR3 protein is CASSIESGGAGELFF. For the CDR3, the DNA is TGTGCCAGTAGTATAGAGAGCGGAGGGGCCGGGGAGCTGTTTTTT.

The rearrangement links TRBV5-1 to TRBJ2-2; TRBD2 matches 7 bases. The ends lost 2 bases at V and 6 bases at J; junction bases unmatched: 7. Germline-derived CDR1 and CDR2 are SGHRS and YFSETQ. The CDR3 is made up of 15 amino acids. CDR3 amino acids: CASSLSSGVAGELFF. The CDR3 DNA sequence: TGCGCCAGCAGCTTATCAAGCGGGGTAGCCGGGGAGCTGTTTTTT. Looking up the rest from reference TRBV5-1 and TRBJ2-2 gives the full variable domain: KAGVTQTPRYLIKTRGQQVTLSCSPISGHRSVSWYQQTPGQGLQFLFEYFSETQRNKGNFPGRFSGRQFSNSRSEMNVSTLELGDSALYLCASSLSSGVAGELFFGEGSRLTVL.

The J gene is TRBJ2-5, the V gene TRBV19, with 9 bases lining up with TRBD2. V trimming: 5 bases; J trimming: 0 bases; junction bases outside the gene matches: 4. There are 15 residues in the CDR3. CDR1 is LNHDA and CDR2 is SQIVND in the germline V gene (reference sequence). CDR3 amino acids: CASSVLAGDQETQYF. The CDR3 coding sequence is TGTGCCAGTAGTGTTTTAGCGGGGGACCAAGAGACCCAGTACTTC.

The V call is TRBV5-1, the J call TRBJ2-1, with 7 bases identical to TRBD1. The V gene's germline CDR1 is SGHRS and CDR2 YFSETQ. The CDR3 runs to 16 residues. The ends lost 4 bases at V and 4 bases at J; junction bases unmatched: 11. CDR3 in amino acids: CASSVGAGTAYNEQFF. The CDR3 nucleotides read TGCGCCAGCAGCGTGGGAGCCGGGACAGCTTACAATGAGCAGTTCTTC.